These 5 T cell receptor beta chains originate from one sample sequenced in a study of siplizumab effects on memory and regulatory T cells. Here immunoSEQ multiplex PCR was the method, and the copy in TCRdb shows in-frame clones only, minus some. The data contain tens of thousands of clones, 70% to 80% of them singletons. The sequencing sample was made of memory CD4+ T cells sorted from blood. The receptors were gathered from a human donor in good health.

Details on this clone: The same CDR3 can be traced to other DNA sequences in this sample. The chain has TRBV27 and TRBJ1-4; 7 positions match TRBD1. Germline V CDR1 and CDR2: MNHEY, SMNVEV (reference sequence). The CDR3 extends over 13 amino acids. The V gene end was trimmed by 6 bases and the J gene end by 7 bases; junction bases not matched to a gene: 5. CDR3: CASSQGGGEKLFF. In DNA form, the CDR3 reads TGTGCCAGCAGCCAGGGGGGAGGTGAAAAACTGTTTTTT.

The V and J genes are TRBV9 and TRBJ2-1; 8 nucleotides match TRBD1. Trimming took 0 bases from V and 8 from J; bases not matched to a gene: 7. The V gene's germline CDR1 is SGDLS and CDR2 YYNGEE. The CDR3 length is 15 residues. This CDR3 reads CASSVEETGDYEQFF. The CDR3 nucleotides read TGTGCCAGCAGCGTAGAGGAGACAGGGGATTATGAGCAGTTCTTC.

The V and J genes are TRBV6-1 and TRBJ1-1; the D is unclear. This CDR3 region has 15 residues. V was shortened by 6 bases and J by 5 bases, with 19 bases between the two germline ends. Germline-derived CDR1 and CDR2 are MNHNS and SASEGT. The CDR3 reads CASSPEVGVGTEAFF. DNA for the CDR3: TGTGCCAGCAGCCCGGAGGTGGGAGTTGGGACTGAAGCTTTCTTT.

The V call is TRBV6-5, the J call TRBJ2-6; D might be TRBD1 or TRBD2, each matching 6 bases. The V end was cut by 7 bases, the J end by 2 bases, with 12 bases between. Germline assignment: CDR1 MNHEY and CDR2 SVGAGI. This CDR3 has 15 amino acids. Here the CDR3 reads CASTGGGAGANVLTF. Here the CDR3 DNA reads TGTGCCAGCACCGGGGGCGGGGCTGGGGCCAACGTCCTGACTTTC.

The J gene is TRBJ2-7, the V gene TRBV19; maybe TRBD1 (6 bases). With 7 bases removed from V and 1 base from J, the gap between germline ends came to 14 bases. The V gene's germline CDR1 is LNHDA and CDR2 SQIVND (reference sequence). This CDR3 has 14 amino acids. The CDR3: CASKGRGTSYEQYF. Written as DNA, the CDR3 is TGTGCCAGTAAGGGCAGGGGTACGTCCTACGAGCAGTACTTC. Complete variable domain (other parts from reference TRBV19 and TRBJ2-7): DGGITQSPKYLFRKEGQNVTLSCEQNLNHDAMYWYRQDPGQGLRLIYYSQIVNDFQKGDIAEGYSVSREKKESFPLTVTSAQKNPTAFYLCASKGRGTSYEQYFGPGTRLTVT.